This T cell receptor beta chain stems from a study of blood T cell repertoires in COVID-19. Study-level background: Samples representing acute and convalescent COVID-19 were sourced from the United States, Italy and Spain. The analysed material was cDNA or gDNA that came from T cells, B-cell-depleted T cells, or PBMCs.

Per the original data handling: Amplification from reference gene primers served as the basis for estimated nucleated cell counts. TCRdb's table, derived via immunoSEQ multiplex PCR, lists solely in-frame clones and lacks some. That table furnishes V, J and clone size, whereas the DNA furnished D and trimming. The data show about 30,000 clones, 85% to 90% seen once. The CDR3 runs 16 residues. V was cut by 1 base and J by 3 bases, with 16 bases left in between. Germline loops: CDR1 GTSNPN, CDR2 SVGIG (reference sequence). The sequenced sample was peripheral blood. The chain uses TRBV30 and TRBJ1-5; the D gene is possibly TRBD1 (5 bases). The sequence was collected from a human donor with active COVID-19. The donor label of this sample is uncertain. The CDR3 region is CAWSDRLWGVNQPQHF. The CDR3 coding sequence is TGTGCCTGGAGTGACAGGCTTTGGGGGGTCAATCAGCCCCAGCATTTT. Using reference TRBV30 and TRBJ1-5 for the parts outside the CDR3, the full variable domain is SQTIHQWPATLVQPVGSPLSLECTVEGTSNPNLYWYRQAAGRGLQLLFYSVGIGQISSEVPQNLSASRPQDRQFILSSKKLLLSDSGFYLCAWSDRLWGVNQPQHFGDGTRLSIL.